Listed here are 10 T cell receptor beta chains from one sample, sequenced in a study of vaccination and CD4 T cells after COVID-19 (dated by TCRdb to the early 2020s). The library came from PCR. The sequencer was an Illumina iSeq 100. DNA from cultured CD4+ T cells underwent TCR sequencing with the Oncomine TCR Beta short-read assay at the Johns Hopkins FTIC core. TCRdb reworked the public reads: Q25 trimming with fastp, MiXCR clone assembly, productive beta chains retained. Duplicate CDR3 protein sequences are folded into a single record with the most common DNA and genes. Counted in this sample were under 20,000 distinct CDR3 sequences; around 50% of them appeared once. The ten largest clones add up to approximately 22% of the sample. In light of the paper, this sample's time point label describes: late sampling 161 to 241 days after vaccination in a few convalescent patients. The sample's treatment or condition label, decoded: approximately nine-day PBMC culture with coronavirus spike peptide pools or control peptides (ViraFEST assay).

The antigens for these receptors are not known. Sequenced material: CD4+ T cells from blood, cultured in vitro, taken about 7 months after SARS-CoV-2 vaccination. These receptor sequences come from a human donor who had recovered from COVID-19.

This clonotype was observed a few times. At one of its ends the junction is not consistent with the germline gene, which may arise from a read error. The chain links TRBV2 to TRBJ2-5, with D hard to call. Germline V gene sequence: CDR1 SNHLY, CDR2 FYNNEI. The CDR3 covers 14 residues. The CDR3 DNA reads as TGTGCCAGCAGCGCCCTAATGGGCGCGGAGACCCAGTACTTT. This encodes CASSALMGAETQYF.

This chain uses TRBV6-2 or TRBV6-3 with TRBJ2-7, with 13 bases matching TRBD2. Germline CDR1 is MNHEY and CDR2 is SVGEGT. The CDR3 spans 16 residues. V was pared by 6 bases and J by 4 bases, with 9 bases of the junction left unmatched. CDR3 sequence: CASSPGTSGNGYEQYF. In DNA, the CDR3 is TGTGCCAGCAGCCCTGGGACTAGCGGGAATGGGTACGAGCAGTACTTC.

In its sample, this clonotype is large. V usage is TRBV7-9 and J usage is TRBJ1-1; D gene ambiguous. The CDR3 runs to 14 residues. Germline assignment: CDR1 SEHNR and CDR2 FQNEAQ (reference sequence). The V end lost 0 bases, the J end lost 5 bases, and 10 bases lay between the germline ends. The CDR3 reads CASSLAVVETEAFF. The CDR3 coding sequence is TGTGCCAGCAGCTTAGCGGTAGTGGAGACTGAAGCTTTCTTT.

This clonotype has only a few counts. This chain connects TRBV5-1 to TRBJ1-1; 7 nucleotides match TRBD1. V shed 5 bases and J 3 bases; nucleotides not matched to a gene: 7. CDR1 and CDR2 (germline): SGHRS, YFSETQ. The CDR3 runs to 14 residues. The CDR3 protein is CASRMDTGDTEAFF. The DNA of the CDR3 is TGCGCCAGCAGGATGGATACAGGGGACACTGAAGCTTTCTTT.

The CDR3 protein is CASSAAGATADTQYF. DNA for the CDR3: TGTGCCAGCAGTGCAGCGGGGGCTACGGCAGATACGCAGTATTTT. The genes are TRBV6-1 and TRBJ2-3, with TRBD2 matching 8 bases. CDR1 is MNHNS, CDR2 SASEGT, per germline. CDR3 size: 15 residues. The trim removed 4 bases at V and 4 bases at J, leaving 7 bases unmatched.

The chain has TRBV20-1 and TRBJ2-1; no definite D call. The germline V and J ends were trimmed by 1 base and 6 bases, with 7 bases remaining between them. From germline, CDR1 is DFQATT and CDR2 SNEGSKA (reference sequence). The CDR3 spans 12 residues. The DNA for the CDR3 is TGCAGTGCTAGAGTTGGGCTCAATGAGCAGTTCTTC. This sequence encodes CSARVGLNEQFF.

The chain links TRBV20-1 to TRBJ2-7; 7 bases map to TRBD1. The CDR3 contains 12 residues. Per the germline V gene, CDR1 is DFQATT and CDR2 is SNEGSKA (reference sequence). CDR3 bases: TGCAGCTACGACAGGGATAACCACGAGCAGTACTTC. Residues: CSYDRDNHEQYF.

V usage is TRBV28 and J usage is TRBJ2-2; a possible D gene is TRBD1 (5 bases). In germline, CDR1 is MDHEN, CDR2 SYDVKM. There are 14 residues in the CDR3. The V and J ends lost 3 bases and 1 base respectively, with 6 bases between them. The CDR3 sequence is CASSLGQNTGELFF. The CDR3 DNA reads TGTGCCAGCAGTTTGGGGCAGAACACCGGGGAGCTGTTTTTT.

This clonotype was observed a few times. CDR3 coding DNA: TGTGCCAGCAGCTTAGCGGGCCCAGAGGCGGGCACTGAAGCTTTCTTT. It encodes CASSLAGPEAGTEAFF. This chain joins TRBV7-8 and TRBJ1-1; D is ambiguous. Germline-derived CDR1 and CDR2 are SGHVS and FQNEAQ. V dropped 0 bases and J dropped 4 bases, with 15 bases sitting between them. The CDR3 extends over 16 amino acids.

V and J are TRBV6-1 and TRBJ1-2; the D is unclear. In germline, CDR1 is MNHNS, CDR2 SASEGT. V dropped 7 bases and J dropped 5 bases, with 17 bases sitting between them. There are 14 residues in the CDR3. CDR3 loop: CASNPGGRRYGYTF. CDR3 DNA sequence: TGTGCCAGCAACCCTGGCGGCAGGCGGTATGGCTACACCTTC.